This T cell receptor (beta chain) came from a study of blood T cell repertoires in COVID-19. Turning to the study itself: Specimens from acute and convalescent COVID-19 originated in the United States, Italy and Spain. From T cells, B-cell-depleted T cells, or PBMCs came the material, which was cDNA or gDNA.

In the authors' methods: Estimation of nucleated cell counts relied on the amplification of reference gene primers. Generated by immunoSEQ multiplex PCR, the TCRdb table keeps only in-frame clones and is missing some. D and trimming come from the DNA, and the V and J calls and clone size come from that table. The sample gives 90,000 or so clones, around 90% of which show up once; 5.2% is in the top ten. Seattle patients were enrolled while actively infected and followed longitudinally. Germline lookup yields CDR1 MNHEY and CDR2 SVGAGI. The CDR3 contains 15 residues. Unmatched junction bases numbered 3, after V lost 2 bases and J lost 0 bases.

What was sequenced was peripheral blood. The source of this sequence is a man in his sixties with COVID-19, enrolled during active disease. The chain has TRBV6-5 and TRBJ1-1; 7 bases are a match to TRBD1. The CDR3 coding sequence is TGTGCCAGCAGTTACCAGGGGGGCATGAACACTGAAGCTTTCTTT. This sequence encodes CASSYQGGMNTEAFF.